The 4 T cell receptor beta chains reported below all come from one sample, sequenced in a study of blood T cells in healthy people across ages. Through a sample-barcoded 5' primer and a J-beta primer mix, a second PCR was run for about 6 to 11 cycles. MiXCR was run by TCRdb on the 5' RACE reads, yielding one entry per CDR3 protein. Among about 570,000 distinct CDR3 sequences listed, 27% were seen once. Specimen: blood. All receptors come from a woman aged 65 to 85 in good health.

This chain uses TRBV7-2 with TRBJ2-1; D ambiguous. The J call may be mistaken, given a closer DNA end match to TRBJ2-7. Germline CDR1 and CDR2: SGHTA and FQGNSA. CDR3 length: 14 amino acids. CDR3 DNA sequence: TGTGCCAGCAGCTACCCAGCGCAAAACTACGAGCAGTACTTC. As protein: CASSYPAQNYEQYF.

This clonotype has a single count. The rearrangement links TRBV30 to TRBJ2-5; no reliable D call. The DNA end is more similar to TRBJ2-7, so the J call may be wrong. Germline values: CDR1 GTSNPN, CDR2 SVGIG (reference sequence). This CDR3 has 12 amino acids. CDR3 sequence (DNA): TGTGCCTGGTCCCTAGGGCCCTACGAGCAGTACTTC. It is translated as CAWSLGPYEQYF.

This clonotype was detected only a few times. V usage is TRBV20-1 and J usage is TRBJ1-3; the D is unclear. CDR3 length: 13 residues. The germline V and J ends were trimmed by 3 bases and 4 bases, with 10 bases remaining between them. CDR1 and CDR2 (germline): DFQATT, SNEGSKA (reference sequence). CDR3 amino acids: CSASRAGGNTIYF. DNA for the CDR3: TGCAGTGCTAGTCGGGCGGGGGGAAACACCATATATTTT.

The chain has TRBV6-1 and TRBJ1-5; TRBD1 matches at 9 bases. This CDR3 comprises 15 residues. Germline values: CDR1 MNHNS, CDR2 SASEGT. The V segment lost 10 bases and the J segment 1 base; nucleotides outside the gene matches: 8. CDR3: CATNTDRGSNQPQHF. The DNA for the CDR3 is TGTGCCACTAACACGGACAGGGGAAGCAATCAGCCCCAGCATTTT.